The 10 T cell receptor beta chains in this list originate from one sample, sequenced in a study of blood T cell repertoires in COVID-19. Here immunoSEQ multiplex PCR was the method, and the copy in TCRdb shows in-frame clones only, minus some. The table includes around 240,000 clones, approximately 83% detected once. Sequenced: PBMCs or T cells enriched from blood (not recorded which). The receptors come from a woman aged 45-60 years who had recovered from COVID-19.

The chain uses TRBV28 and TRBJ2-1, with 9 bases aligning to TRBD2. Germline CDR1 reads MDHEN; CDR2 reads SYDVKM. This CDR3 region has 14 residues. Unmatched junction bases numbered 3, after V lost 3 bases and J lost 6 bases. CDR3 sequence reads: CASSFAGGVNEQFF. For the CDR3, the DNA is TGTGCCAGCAGTTTCGCGGGAGGGGTCAATGAGCAGTTCTTC.

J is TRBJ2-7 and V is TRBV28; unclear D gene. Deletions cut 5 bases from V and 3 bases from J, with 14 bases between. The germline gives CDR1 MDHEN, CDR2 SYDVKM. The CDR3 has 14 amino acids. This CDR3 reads CASSHPRNLYEQYF. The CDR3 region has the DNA TGTGCCAGCAGTCACCCGCGTAACCTCTACGAGCAGTACTTC.

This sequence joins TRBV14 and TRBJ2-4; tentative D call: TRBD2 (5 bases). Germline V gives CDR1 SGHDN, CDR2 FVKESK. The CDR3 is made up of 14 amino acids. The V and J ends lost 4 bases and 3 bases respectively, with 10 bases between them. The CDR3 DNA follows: TGTGCCAGCAGCCCAGGACGGGGCAAAAACATTCAGTACTTC. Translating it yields CASSPGRGKNIQYF.

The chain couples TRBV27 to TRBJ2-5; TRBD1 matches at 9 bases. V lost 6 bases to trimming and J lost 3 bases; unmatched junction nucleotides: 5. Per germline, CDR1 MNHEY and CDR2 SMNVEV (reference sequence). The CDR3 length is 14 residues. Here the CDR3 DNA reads TGTGCCAGCAGACGATGGGACAGGGAAGAGACCCAGTACTTC. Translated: CASRRWDREETQYF.

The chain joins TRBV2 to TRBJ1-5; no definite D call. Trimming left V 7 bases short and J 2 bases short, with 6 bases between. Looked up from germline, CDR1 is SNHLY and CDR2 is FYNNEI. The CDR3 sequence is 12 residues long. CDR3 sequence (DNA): TGTGCCAGCACTACGGGCAATCAGCCCCAGCATTTT. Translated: CASTTGNQPQHF.

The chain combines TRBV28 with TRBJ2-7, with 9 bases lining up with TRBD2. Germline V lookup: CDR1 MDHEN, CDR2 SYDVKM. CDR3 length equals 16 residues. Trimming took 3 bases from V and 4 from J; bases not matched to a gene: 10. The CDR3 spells CASSFSAGGRRYEQYF. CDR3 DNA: TGTGCCAGCAGTTTCTCAGCGGGGGGCCGTCGGTACGAGCAGTACTTC.

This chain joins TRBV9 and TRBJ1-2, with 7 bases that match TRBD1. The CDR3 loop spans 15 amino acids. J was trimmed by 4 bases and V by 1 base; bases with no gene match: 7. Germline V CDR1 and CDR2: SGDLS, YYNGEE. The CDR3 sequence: CASSVRTGLSYGYTF. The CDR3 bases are TGTGCCAGCAGCGTAAGGACAGGACTCTCCTATGGCTACACCTTC.

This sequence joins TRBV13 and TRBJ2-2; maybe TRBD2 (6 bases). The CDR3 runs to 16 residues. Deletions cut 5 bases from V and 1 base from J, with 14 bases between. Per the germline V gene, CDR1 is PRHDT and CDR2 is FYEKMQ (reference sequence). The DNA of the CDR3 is TGTGCCAGCAGCCCCGCGGGGCGAATGAACACCGGGGAGCTGTTTTTT. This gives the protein CASSPAGRMNTGELFF.

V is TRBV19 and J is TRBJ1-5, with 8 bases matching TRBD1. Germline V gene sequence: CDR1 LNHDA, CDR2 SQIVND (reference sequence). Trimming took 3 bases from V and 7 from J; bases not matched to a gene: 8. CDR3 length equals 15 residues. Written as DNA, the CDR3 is TGTGCCAGTAGTATTCTAACAGGGGGAGTGCAGCCCCAGCATTTT. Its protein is CASSILTGGVQPQHF.

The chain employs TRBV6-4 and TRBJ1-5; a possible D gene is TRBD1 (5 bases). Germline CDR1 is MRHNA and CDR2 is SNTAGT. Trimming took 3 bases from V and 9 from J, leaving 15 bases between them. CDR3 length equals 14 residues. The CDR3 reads CASSEGPGWGPQHF. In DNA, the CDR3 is TGTGCCAGCAGTGAAGGGCCAGGGTGGGGGCCCCAGCATTTT.